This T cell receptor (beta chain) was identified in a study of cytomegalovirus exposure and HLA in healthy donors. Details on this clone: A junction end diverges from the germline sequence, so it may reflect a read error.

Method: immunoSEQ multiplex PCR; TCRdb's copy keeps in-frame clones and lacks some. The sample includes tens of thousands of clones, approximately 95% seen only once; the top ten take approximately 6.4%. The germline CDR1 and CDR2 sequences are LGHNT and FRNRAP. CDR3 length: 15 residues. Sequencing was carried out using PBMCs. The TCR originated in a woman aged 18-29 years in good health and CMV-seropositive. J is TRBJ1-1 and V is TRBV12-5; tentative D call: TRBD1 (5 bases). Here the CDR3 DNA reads TGTACTAGTGGTTCGTACCGGGGGAGCGGCACTGAAGCTTTCTTT. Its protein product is CTSGSYRGSGTEAFF.